A single sample is the source of the 3 T cell receptor beta chains below, sequenced in a study of blood T cell repertoires in COVID-19. Assay used: immunoSEQ multiplex PCR; TCRdb lists only in-frame clones, some missing. The repertoire holds more than 85,000 clones, with about nine tenths as singletons. The specimen sequenced was peripheral blood. These receptors were collected from an older woman with acute or convalescent COVID-19.

This clone appeared a few times. This rearrangement joins TRBV28 to TRBJ1-1; no clear D. The CDR3 spans 13 residues. Trimming removed 6 bases from V and 4 bases from J, with 12 bases in between. Germline V gene sequence: CDR1 MDHEN, CDR2 SYDVKM. The CDR3 DNA reads as TGTGCCAGCAGCCAGGTTAGGTCCACTGAAGCTTTCTTT. Protein sequence: CASSQVRSTEAFF.

This sequence joins TRBV19 and TRBJ2-3; 10 bases align to TRBD2. CDR1 LNHDA and CDR2 SQIVND come from the germline V gene (reference sequence). After removal of 3 bases from V and 1 base from J, the junction contained 4 bases not matched to a gene. This CDR3 contains 16 residues. The CDR3 nucleotides read TGTGCCAGTAGTATTCAAACTAGCGGGGGCACAGATACGCAGTATTTT. Translating it yields CASSIQTSGGTDTQYF.

This clone was seen only once. V usage is TRBV3-1 (or the pseudogene TRBV3-2) and J usage is TRBJ2-5; possible D gene TRBD1, 5 bases. Germline CDR1 reads LGHDT; CDR2 reads YNNKEL (reference sequence). CDR3 length: 16 residues. V shed 4 bases and J shed 2 bases, with 17 bases lying between them. The chain's CDR3 is CASSPYRQKSQETQYF. CDR3 nucleotides: TGTGCCAGCAGCCCTTATCGACAGAAGTCTCAAGAGACCCAGTACTTC.